Listed here are 20 T cell receptor beta chains from one sample, sequenced in a study of blood T cell repertoires in COVID-19. Profiling relied on immunoSEQ multiplex PCR, and the TCRdb table lists in-frame clones only, not all of them. The sample holds fewer than 85,000 clones, about 90% seen once. The sample comprised peripheral blood. All receptors come from a man aged 45 to 65 with active COVID-19.

This chain joins TRBV11-2 and TRBJ1-1; 10 bases are a match to TRBD1. The V gene's germline CDR1 is SGHAT and CDR2 FQNNGV. The CDR3 consists of 15 residues. With 1 base clipped from V and 4 bases from J, the junction kept 3 bases outside the gene matches. The CDR3 nucleotides read TGTGCCAGCAGCTTAGGGACAGGGGGACTCACTGAAGCTTTCTTT. Its protein product is CASSLGTGGLTEAFF. The variable domain in full, completed from reference TRBV11-2 and TRBJ1-1, reads EAGVAQSPRYKIIEKRQSVAFWCNPISGHATLYWYQQILGQGPKLLIQFQNNGVVDDSQLPKDRFSAERLKGVDSTLKIQPAKLEDSAVYLCASSLGTGGLTEAFFGQGTRLTVV.

Worth noting for this clone: The junction does not match germline at one end; this may be a read error. The rearrangement joins TRBV19 to TRBJ2-1; 9 bases map to TRBD2. The CDR3 extends over 12 amino acids. The germline V gene has CDR1 LNHDA and CDR2 SQIVND (reference sequence). CDR3 sequence reads: CASSPRAGGQVF. Written as DNA, the CDR3 is TGTGCCAGTAGTCCCCGGGCGGGAGGGCAAGTCTTC.

The genes are TRBV20-1 and TRBJ1-4; no reliable D call. The V gene lost 3 bases and the J gene lost 0 bases, with 8 bases spanning the gap. The CDR3 sequence is 14 residues long. The germline gives CDR1 DFQATT, CDR2 SNEGSKA (reference sequence). CDR3 DNA: TGCAGTGCTAGTGTCCCCGCAACTAATGAAAAACTGTTTTTT. The encoded protein is CSASVPATNEKLFF.

The chain has TRBV4-1 and TRBJ1-2; maybe TRBD1 (5 bases). V dropped 4 bases and J dropped 4 bases, with 22 bases sitting between them. From germline, CDR1 is MGHRA and CDR2 YSYEKL. This CDR3 region has 17 residues. This CDR3 reads CASSRGLADTAPYGYTF. DNA of the CDR3: TGCGCCAGCAGCCGGGGTTTGGCGGACACAGCACCCTATGGCTACACCTTC.

In this sample, this clone turned up once. V is TRBV6-5 and J is TRBJ1-2, with D unresolved. CDR3 length: 15 residues. Germline V gene lookup returns CDR1 MNHEY and CDR2 SVGAGI. V lost 3 bases and J lost 5, with 16 bases in between. CDR3 sequence: CASSYSVNGVYGYTF. As DNA, the CDR3 is TGTGCCAGCAGTTATTCGGTAAACGGGGTGTATGGCTACACCTTC.

The chain employs TRBV18 and TRBJ2-2, with D perhaps TRBD2 (6 bases). Germline V gene sequence: CDR1 KGHSH, CDR2 LQKENI. This CDR3 has 16 residues. Trimming took off 3 bases at V and 5 bases at J, with 16 bases between the two ends. This CDR3 is CASSPGVSGVTGELFF. For the CDR3, the DNA is TGTGCCAGCTCACCCGGCGTTAGCGGAGTAACCGGGGAGCTGTTTTTT.

The V gene is TRBV28, the J gene TRBJ1-2, with a weak D call TRBD1 (5 bases). This CDR3 is built from 14 residues. Germline V gives CDR1 MDHEN, CDR2 SYDVKM. Trimming shortened V by 6 bases and J by 1 base, and 12 bases separated the two germline ends. The CDR3 reads CASRSQEINYGYTF. The CDR3 DNA reads TGTGCCAGCAGATCACAGGAAATTAACTATGGCTACACCTTC.

The rearrangement uses TRBV5-1 and TRBJ1-2; 10 nucleotides agree with TRBD1. The CDR3 covers 14 residues. Germline lookup yields CDR1 SGHRS and CDR2 YFSETQ. Unmatched junction bases numbered 4, after V lost 4 bases and J lost 4 bases. This CDR3 is CASSPGQGIYGYTF. CDR3 nucleotides: TGCGCCAGCAGCCCGGGACAGGGGATCTATGGCTACACCTTC.

The chain carries TRBV4-3 and TRBJ2-5, with 9 bases matching TRBD2. With V trimmed by 0 bases and J by 5 bases, 7 bases remained unmatched. This CDR3 has 16 amino acids. CDR1 is LGHNA and CDR2 is YSLEER in the germline V gene. DNA of the CDR3: TGCGCCAGCAGCCAAGAGGGCGGGGGGGCGATGGAGACCCAGTACTTC. It encodes CASSQEGGGAMETQYF.

The gene calls are TRBV5-6 and TRBJ2-5, with D tentatively TRBD2 (5 bases). Germline V gene sequence: CDR1 SGHDT, CDR2 YYEEEE. The CDR3 length is 14 residues. V gave up 4 bases and J gave up 4 bases, with 14 bases separating them. In DNA, the CDR3 is TGTGCCAGCAGCGCCTCGGGAACACGAGAGACCCAGTACTTC. Translating gives CASSASGTRETQYF.

The rearrangement uses TRBV2 and TRBJ2-7; D perhaps matches TRBD1 (5 bases). Germline V lookup: CDR1 SNHLY, CDR2 FYNNEI. V shed 7 bases and J shed 3 bases, with 16 bases lying between them. The CDR3 covers 14 residues. The CDR3 here is CASTPRTGNYEQYF. The DNA for the CDR3 is TGTGCCAGCACCCCCCGAACAGGTAACTACGAGCAGTACTTC.

The rearrangement links TRBV4-1 to TRBJ2-7; TRBD2 agrees at 9 bases. Germline-derived CDR1 and CDR2 are MGHRA and YSYEKL. The length of the CDR3 is 15 residues. Trimming at V came to 4 bases and at J to 0 bases, leaving 4 bases not matched to a gene. The CDR3 loop is CASSRGRENSYEQYF. The DNA for the CDR3 is TGCGCCAGCAGCCGCGGGAGGGAAAACTCCTACGAGCAGTACTTC.

The chain couples TRBV24-1 to TRBJ2-2; 8 bases fit TRBD2. There are 15 residues in the CDR3. The germline CDR1 and CDR2 sequences are KGHDR and SFDVKD. V shed 0 bases and J 5 bases; nucleotides not matched to a gene: 1. The CDR3 bases are TGTGCCACCAGTGATTTGGGACTAGCTACCGGGGAGCTGTTTTTT. This gives the protein CATSDLGLATGELFF.

J is TRBJ1-6 and V is TRBV7-9; D is possibly TRBD1 (6 bases). This CDR3 is 14 amino acids long. Germline CDR1 and CDR2: SEHNR and FQNEAQ (reference sequence). With 3 bases removed from V and 8 bases from J, the gap between germline ends came to 11 bases. For the CDR3, the DNA is TGTGCCAGCAGCTTGGGGGCTGTGGATTCACCCCTCCACTTT. It is translated as CASSLGAVDSPLHF.

The chain has TRBV7-9 and TRBJ2-1; 9 bases line up with TRBD2. In germline, CDR1 is SEHNR, CDR2 FQNEAQ (reference sequence). The CDR3 contains 18 residues. Losses at the gene ends were 5 bases for V and 3 bases for J; bases not matched to a gene: 14. The CDR3 loop is CASSHQGRGSGGYNEQFF. The DNA for the CDR3 is TGTGCCAGCAGCCACCAGGGTAGAGGTAGCGGGGGCTACAATGAGCAGTTCTTC.

The chain carries TRBV19 and TRBJ1-5; no firm D call. The CDR3 loop spans 16 amino acids. The germline V and J ends were trimmed by 5 bases and 0 bases, with 14 bases remaining between them. The germline V gene encodes CDR1 LNHDA and CDR2 SQIVND (reference sequence). CDR3 DNA: TGTGCCAGTAGTTCTAGGACGGGGTATAGCAATCAGCCCCAGCATTTT. Amino acid sequence: CASSSRTGYSNQPQHF.

This sequence joins TRBV5-1 and TRBJ1-6; D is undetermined. Trimming removed 6 bases from V and 1 base from J, with 14 bases in between. The CDR3 spans 16 residues. The V gene's germline CDR1 is SGHRS and CDR2 YFSETQ. The CDR3 reads CASKRSDDSYNSPLHF. Here the CDR3 DNA reads TGCGCCAGCAAACGAAGCGATGATTCCTATAATTCACCCCTCCACTTT.

The V gene is TRBV27, the J gene TRBJ1-6; 7 bases align to TRBD1. V shed 6 bases, J shed 7 bases, and the junction held 15 bases outside the gene matches. CDR3 size: 17 residues. Germline lookup yields CDR1 MNHEY and CDR2 SMNVEV (reference sequence). CDR3 sequence (DNA): TGTGCCAGCAGCGCACCCACGATGACAGGGAGGAATTCACCCCTCCACTTT. Its protein product is CASSAPTMTGRNSPLHF.

This chain links TRBV30 with TRBJ2-1; TRBD2 matches 13 bases. CDR1 and CDR2 (germline): GTSNPN, SVGIG (reference sequence). With 4 bases clipped from V and 0 bases from J, the junction kept 3 bases outside the gene matches. The CDR3 is 16 amino acids. The CDR3 region has the DNA TGTGCCTGGATCGGACTAGCGGGGGCCTCCTACAATGAGCAGTTCTTC. This codes for CAWIGLAGASYNEQFF.

This clone was seen only once. The rearrangement uses TRBV20-1 and TRBJ2-1, with D unclear. This CDR3 has 11 residues. CDR1 and CDR2 (germline): DFQATT, SNEGSKA (reference sequence). V was clipped by 3 bases and J by 4 bases, with 4 bases between them. The CDR3 region is CSASPYNEQFF. The CDR3 DNA reads as TGCAGTGCTAGTCCTTACAATGAGCAGTTCTTC.